This paragraph covers one T cell receptor (beta chain) sequence. Its target is not known. This record comes from a study of shared clonotypes between healthy human individuals. Study observations and caveats: Estimated clonotype richness was generally higher in naive than memory subsets.

Sequenced by immunoSEQ multiplex PCR; TCRdb stores in-frame clones only, minus some. The sample yields about 1,500,000 clones, roughly 97% seen once. V lost 2 bases, J lost 4 bases, and 9 bases lay in between. Germline V gene lookup returns CDR1 MNHNY and CDR2 SVGAGI (reference sequence). This CDR3 is built from 13 residues. Those who donated were healthy HIV-negative adults, with no recent acute infections or vaccinations reported. CD4+ cells underwent separation, giving CD45RA+ naive and CD45RA-negative memory subsets. The genes are TRBV6-6 and TRBJ2-7; D is uncertain. This receptor was taken from a man aged 25 to 40 in good health. Sample: naive CD4+ T cells sorted from blood. Sample subset: CD45RA+ positively selected. The CDR3 here is CASSYLTDYEQYF. DNA of the CDR3: TGTGCCAGCAGTTACCTCACAGATTACGAGCAGTACTTC.